The 6 T cell receptor beta chains reported below all come from one sample, sequenced in a study of CD8 T cells in ankylosing spondylitis. A single record per CDR3 protein comes from TCRdb applying MiXCR to the 5' RACE reads. The repertoire holds 200,000 to 250,000 distinct CDR3 sequences, under 8.5% seen once, with more than 4.5% in the top ten. Input material: blood, either unsorted or a sorted T cell fraction (not recorded which). Source of these receptors: a female donor with ankylosing spondylitis or in good health (not recorded which).

This clonotype has ten or more counts. CDR3 nucleotides: TGCAGTGCTAGCACCCGAACAACCACTGAAGCTTTCTTT. Translation gives CSASTRTTTEAFF. The V call is TRBV20-1, the J call TRBJ1-1; D not certain. The CDR3 consists of 13 residues. Trimming took off 3 bases at V and 4 bases at J, with 12 bases between the two ends. Germline CDR1 is DFQATT and CDR2 is SNEGSKA (reference sequence).

This clonotype was counted at least ten times. The chain combines TRBV6-5 with TRBJ1-1, with D perhaps matching TRBD1 (6 bases). This CDR3 has 14 residues. Germline CDR1 and CDR2: MNHEY and SVGAGI. V was clipped by 4 bases and J by 11 bases, with 20 bases between them. The CDR3 region has the DNA TGTGCCAGCAGTTTTGACAGGTCCCTGGGAGGGGCTTTCTTT. Translated, it gives CASSFDRSLGGAFF.

The gene calls are TRBV6-2 or TRBV6-3 and TRBJ1-6; D is possibly TRBD1 (5 bases). The CDR3 totals 16 residues. Trimming cost V 8 bases and J 7 bases, with 21 bases left between them. From germline, CDR1 is MNHEY and CDR2 SVGEGT. The CDR3 sequence: CASGLGTGTVNSPLHF. The CDR3 DNA sequence: TGTGCCAGCGGTTTAGGGACCGGGACGGTCAATTCACCCCTCCACTTT.

This clonotype was recorded many times. The DNA of the CDR3 is TGCAGTGCTAGGTGGACTAGCGGATACGAGCAGTACTTC. It is translated as CSARWTSGYEQYF. The chain carries TRBV20-1 and TRBJ2-7, with TRBD2 matching over 10 bases. The CDR3 is made up of 13 amino acids. V lost 3 bases and J lost 4; bases outside the gene matches: 3. Germline loops: CDR1 DFQATT, CDR2 SNEGSKA (reference sequence).

This clonotype was recorded a few times. The chain joins TRBV27 to TRBJ2-2; D possibly uses TRBD1 or TRBD2 (5 bases each). The germline CDR1 and CDR2 sequences are MNHEY and SMNVEV (reference sequence). This CDR3 contains 15 residues. Trimming shortened V by 6 bases and J by 5 bases, and 16 bases separated the two germline ends. Here the CDR3 DNA reads TGTGCCAGCAGCCCCTGGGGGATGAGGACCGGGGAGCTGTTTTTT. Translated, it gives CASSPWGMRTGELFF.

This clonotype appeared many times. This chain uses TRBV12-3 or TRBV12-4 with TRBJ1-5; TRBD1 might be the D (6 bases). Trimming pared 2 bases from V and 7 bases from J, leaving 9 bases between. CDR3 length: 13 residues. CDR3 residues: CASSLNREQPQHF. The CDR3 nucleotides read TGTGCCAGCAGTTTAAACAGGGAACAGCCCCAGCATTTT.